Listed here are 3 T cell receptor beta chains from one sample, sequenced in a study of hypomethylating agent response in myelodysplastic syndrome. The method was immunoSEQ multiplex PCR; TCRdb's version includes in-frame clones alone and lacks a portion of them. This table holds approximately 4,500 clones, approximately 84% found once. The input for sequencing was bone marrow, taken before or after starting hypomethylating agent treatment for myelodysplastic syndrome (not recorded which). These receptors were collected from a human donor with myelodysplastic syndrome.

This clone appeared a single time. The chain has TRBV7-2 and TRBJ2-1; no firm D call. CDR1 SGHTA and CDR2 FQGNSA come from the germline V gene. The CDR3 runs 13 residues. V lost 3 bases to trimming and J lost 5 bases, with 8 bases between them. In DNA, the CDR3 is TGTGCCAGCAGCTTTTACGGAAACAATGAGCAGTTCTTC. It specifies CASSFYGNNEQFF. Using reference TRBV7-2 and TRBJ2-1 for the parts outside the CDR3, the full variable domain is GAGVSQSPSNKVTEKGKDVELRCDPISGHTALYWYRQSLGQGLEFLIYFQGNSAPDKSGLPSDRFSAERTGGSVSTLTIQRTQQEDSAVYLCASSFYGNNEQFFGPGTRLTVL.

This clone was picked up one time. This chain joins TRBV29-1 and TRBJ2-5; D possibly corresponds to TRBD2 (5 bases). Deletions cut 6 bases from V and 3 bases from J, with 5 bases between. Per the germline V gene, CDR1 is SQVTM and CDR2 is ANQGSEA. The CDR3 loop spans 10 amino acids. CDR3 sequence (DNA): TGCAGCGTCGGGGAAGAGACCCAGTACTTC. Its protein is CSVGEETQYF.

The genes are TRBV6-5 and TRBJ1-3; D might be TRBD1 (6 bases). The germline V gene encodes CDR1 MNHEY and CDR2 SVGAGI. Trimming shortened V by 2 bases and J by 0 bases, and 8 bases separated the two germline ends. This CDR3 is 15 amino acids long. As DNA, the CDR3 is TGTGCCAGCAGTTACGACAGGAGCTCTGGAAACACCATATATTTT. Protein: CASSYDRSSGNTIYF.